A single TCR beta chain is shown here with its context. The antigen remains unidentified. This entry belongs to a study of OX40 agonist ivuxolimab in advanced cancers. Turning to the study itself: Given to patients was ivuxolimab, an agonistic anti-OX40 (CD134) antibody. Therapy given before enrollment (anti-PD-1, anti-PD-L1 or anti-CTLA-4) was allowed, and over 35% had some. Study results and limitations: At 0.1 to 3.0 mg/kg, clonal expansion of CD4+ and CD8+ blood T cells had occurred by week 6. Mean expanded clone counts were higher in CD8+ than CD4+ T cells.

Only in-frame clones appear in the TCRdb table, and some are missing; sequencing was by immunoSEQ multiplex PCR. The sample holds about 69,000 clones, about three quarters seen once. Sequences were derived from CD4+ or CD8+ T cells sorted from blood, sampled in a trial of the OX40 agonist ivuxolimab. The TCR sequence derives from an adult with an advanced solid tumor such as melanoma, head and neck, liver or kidney cancer.

DNA for the CDR3: TGTGCCTGGGAAAGTGGGGCCAACGTCCTGACTTTC. Translating gives CAWESGANVLTF. V usage is TRBV30 and J usage is TRBJ2-6; D gene uncertain. The V gene lost 5 bases and the J gene lost 3 bases, with 5 bases spanning the gap. The germline CDR1 and CDR2 sequences are GTSNPN and SVGIG (reference sequence). The CDR3 consists of 12 residues.